Following are 31 T cell receptor beta chains from one sample sequenced in a study of shared clonotypes between healthy human individuals. Method: immunoSEQ multiplex PCR; TCRdb's copy keeps in-frame clones and lacks some. The sample carries approximately 710,000 clones, roughly 91% recorded once. Sequencing used memory CD8+ T cells from PBMCs. Indicated subset: CD45RO+ cells pooled with CCR7-negative TemRA cells. These receptors all stem from a man younger than 35 in good health. Some clones in this sample may be carry-over from other donors' samples.

The V and J genes are TRBV5-1 and TRBJ2-1; 9 positions agree with TRBD2. This CDR3 is built from 15 residues. V dropped 0 bases and J dropped 9; count of bases not matched to a gene: 7. Germline V gene data show CDR1 as SGHRS and CDR2 as YFSETQ. The CDR3 is CASSLGSSGIGEQFF. The CDR3 DNA reads as TGCGCCAGCAGCTTGGGATCTAGCGGGATAGGTGAGCAGTTCTTC.

The chain links TRBV25-1 to TRBJ2-7; tentatively, D is TRBD2 (5 bases). This CDR3 is 12 amino acids long. Trimming left V 2 bases short and J 4 bases short, with 6 bases between. Germline values: CDR1 MGHDK, CDR2 SYGVNS. The CDR3 spells CASSEGLYEQYF. The CDR3 nucleotides read TGTGCCAGCAGTGAAGGACTGTACGAGCAGTACTTC.

About this clone itself: The sample holds other DNA sequences that translate to the same CDR3. This sequence joins TRBV27 and TRBJ1-5, with TRBD1 matching 8 bases. The length of the CDR3 is 15 residues. Trimming removed 5 bases from V and 0 bases from J; junction bases left unmatched: 3. CDR1 and CDR2 (germline): MNHEY, SMNVEV (reference sequence). DNA for the CDR3: TGTGCCAGCAGTCTAGGACAGGGTAGCAATCAGCCCCAGCATTTT. It specifies CASSLGQGSNQPQHF.

The chain is built from TRBV29-1 and TRBJ1-1, with D unclear. Germline assignment: CDR1 SQVTM and CDR2 ANQGSEA. This CDR3 region has 15 residues. Trimming took off 1 base at V and 8 bases at J, with 20 bases between the two ends. The chain's CDR3 is CSVEGVDWLSVEAFF. CDR3 coding DNA: TGCAGCGTTGAAGGCGTGGATTGGCTCAGCGTCGAAGCTTTCTTT.

This sequence joins TRBV27 and TRBJ2-1, with D maybe TRBD1 (5 bases). The CDR3 consists of 15 residues. Trimming stripped 6 bases from V and 1 base from J, with 13 bases between. Germline assignment: CDR1 MNHEY and CDR2 SMNVEV (reference sequence). The CDR3 nucleotides are TGTGCCAGCAGCTCCAGGGTTTCGTCCTACAATGAGCAGTTCTTC. It encodes CASSSRVSSYNEQFF.

The rearrangement links TRBV4-2 to TRBJ2-2; maybe TRBD1 (5 bases). There are 16 residues in the CDR3. Germline V CDR1 and CDR2: LGHNA, YNFKEQ. The germline V and J ends were trimmed by 4 bases and 4 bases, with 16 bases remaining between them. CDR3 residues: CASSLIGQGRTGELFF. The CDR3 bases are TGTGCCAGCAGCCTTATTGGGCAGGGCCGCACCGGGGAGCTGTTTTTT.

This clone was found once. This chain joins TRBV7-2 and TRBJ2-3; TRBD2 agrees at 7 bases. The CDR3 is 16 amino acids. The V and J ends lost 4 bases and 2 bases, in that order; junction bases with no gene match: 9. CDR1 SGHTA and CDR2 FQGNSA come from the germline V gene. In nucleotides, the CDR3 is TGTGCCAGCAGCTCCTGGGCTAGCGGATTCACAGATACGCAGTATTTT. Translation: CASSSWASGFTDTQYF.

CDR3 nucleotides: TGTGCCAGCAGCGATAGCGGGGAGGTTACCAATGAGCAGTTCTTC. Encoded protein: CASSDSGEVTNEQFF. V is TRBV9 and J is TRBJ2-1; 8 bases map to TRBD2. V gave up 3 bases and J gave up 6 bases; unmatched junction bases: 8. This CDR3 comprises 15 residues. Germline CDR1 SGDLS, CDR2 YYNGEE.

The V gene is TRBV28, the J gene TRBJ2-1, with 12 bases fitting TRBD2. J gave up 4 bases and V 5 bases, and 12 bases lay outside the gene matches. Germline V gives CDR1 MDHEN, CDR2 SYDVKM. This CDR3 contains 18 residues. This chain's CDR3 is CASSTPRLAGGLYNEQFF. In nucleotides, the CDR3 is TGTGCCAGCAGTACACCCCGGCTAGCGGGAGGGCTTTACAATGAGCAGTTCTTC.

The genes are TRBV7-9 and TRBJ1-2; no clear D. V was pared by 1 base and J by 4 bases, with 10 bases between. The CDR3 has 14 residues. CDR1 SEHNR and CDR2 FQNEAQ come from the germline V gene (reference sequence). Written as DNA, the CDR3 is TGTGCCAGCAGCTTAGTATTTAGCAGCTATGGCTACACCTTC. Translation: CASSLVFSSYGYTF.

This clone was seen only a few times. This chain uses TRBV5-1 with TRBJ1-1; TRBD1 is a possible D gene (5 bases). Trimming removed 4 bases from V and 1 base from J, with 17 bases in between. The germline CDR1 and CDR2 sequences are SGHRS and YFSETQ. This CDR3 region has 16 residues. This chain's CDR3 is CASSDLRGVKNTEAFF. The CDR3 region has the DNA TGCGCCAGCAGCGACCTACGGGGGGTCAAGAACACTGAAGCTTTCTTT.

The gene calls are TRBV28 and TRBJ1-2; 8 nucleotides line up with TRBD1. The germline V gene encodes CDR1 MDHEN and CDR2 SYDVKM. The V and J ends lost 6 bases and 5 bases, in that order; junction bases with no gene match: 14. CDR3 size: 16 residues. CDR3 protein: CASRRWGGQVPYGYTF. Written as DNA, the CDR3 is TGTGCCAGCAGACGTTGGGGGGGACAGGTCCCTTATGGCTACACCTTC.

The chain recombines TRBV30 with TRBJ2-1; TRBD1 might be the D (6 bases). CDR3 length equals 14 residues. V shed 3 bases and J shed 2 bases, with 11 bases lying between them. Germline CDR1 is GTSNPN and CDR2 is SVGIG (reference sequence). In nucleotides, the CDR3 is TGTGCCTGGAGGTGGGGGCTCGCCTACAATGAGCAGTTCTTC. Translation gives CAWRWGLAYNEQFF.

J is TRBJ1-5 and V is TRBV27, with 8 nucleotides matching TRBD1. The CDR3 has 15 amino acids. V was pared by 4 bases and J by 2 bases, with 4 bases of the junction left unmatched. The germline gives CDR1 MNHEY, CDR2 SMNVEV (reference sequence). Here the CDR3 DNA reads TGTGCCAGCAGTTCGACAGGGGCAGGCAATCAGCCCCAGCATTTT. Protein sequence: CASSSTGAGNQPQHF.

The chain employs TRBV7-3 and TRBJ2-7; 9 bases fit TRBD1. The CDR3 has 15 amino acids. Trimming removed 2 bases from V and 3 bases from J; junction bases left unmatched: 5. Germline V lookup: CDR1 SGHTA, CDR2 FQGTGA. In nucleotides, the CDR3 is TGTGCCAGCAGCTTAGGGCTGGGACAGGGCTACGAGCAGTACTTC. This sequence encodes CASSLGLGQGYEQYF.

The chain joins TRBV19 to TRBJ2-1; 8 nucleotides agree with TRBD2. CDR1 is LNHDA and CDR2 is SQIVND in the germline V gene (reference sequence). This CDR3 has 15 amino acids. V trimming: 6 bases; J trimming: 5 bases; junction bases outside the gene matches: 9. The CDR3 DNA reads as TGTGCCAGTAGGGGGCCGGGACTAGAAAACAATGAGCAGTTCTTC. It yields the protein CASRGPGLENNEQFF.

The chain carries TRBV19 and TRBJ1-1; TRBD1 aligns across 7 bases. The CDR3 runs 15 residues. V gave up 5 bases and J gave up 2 bases; unmatched junction bases: 8. CDR1 is LNHDA and CDR2 is SQIVND in the germline V gene (reference sequence). The CDR3 sequence: CASSDRDRANTEAFF. DNA of the CDR3: TGTGCCAGTAGTGACCGGGACAGAGCTAACACTGAAGCTTTCTTT.

The chain employs TRBV27 and TRBJ2-7; 9 nucleotides line up with TRBD2. This CDR3 is 14 amino acids long. Germline CDR1 and CDR2: MNHEY and SMNVEV (reference sequence). V shed 4 bases and J 6 bases; nucleotides not matched to a gene: 7. The CDR3 coding sequence is TGTGCCAGCAGTTGGGGCGGGGGGGGCGGCGAGCAGTACTTC. Its translation is CASSWGGGGGEQYF.

The table lists this clone with a count of one. The rearrangement joins TRBV5-1 to TRBJ1-1; D is unresolved. The CDR3 is made up of 15 amino acids. The germline gives CDR1 SGHRS, CDR2 YFSETQ. V gave up 5 bases and J gave up 0 bases, with 14 bases separating them. This CDR3 is CASRFGLSLNTEAFF. The CDR3 bases are TGCGCCAGCAGGTTTGGCTTGTCACTGAACACTGAAGCTTTCTTT.

This chain's CDR3 is CASSPTSGGYEQFF. The CDR3 region has the DNA TGTGCCAGCAGCCCAACTAGCGGTGGTTATGAGCAGTTCTTC. The V gene is TRBV9, the J gene TRBJ2-1; TRBD2 matches at 8 bases. The length of the CDR3 is 14 residues. Unmatched junction bases numbered 8, after V lost 4 bases and J lost 8 bases. From germline, CDR1 is SGDLS and CDR2 YYNGEE.

The gene calls are TRBV28 and TRBJ2-3; TRBD2 matches at 7 bases. J was trimmed by 0 bases and V by 6 bases; bases with no gene match: 12. Per the germline V gene, CDR1 is MDHEN and CDR2 is SYDVKM. The CDR3 spans 17 residues. The CDR3 region has the DNA TGTGCCAGCAGGACAGTCATTCTAGCGGACAGCACAGATACGCAGTATTTT. Residues: CASRTVILADSTDTQYF.

This rearrangement joins TRBV28 to TRBJ1-4; 9 bases align to TRBD1. The CDR3 spans 13 residues. The germline V gene encodes CDR1 MDHEN and CDR2 SYDVKM. The J segment lost 7 bases and the V segment lost 7 bases, leaving 4 bases of the junction unmatched. The CDR3 DNA reads as TGTGCCAGCACTGTGGACAGGGGTGAAAAACTGTTTTTT. It codes for CASTVDRGEKLFF. The entire variable domain, with the rest obtained from reference TRBV28 and TRBJ1-4, is as follows: DVKVTQSSRYLVKRTGEKVFLECVQDMDHENMFWYRQDPGLGLRLIYFSYDVKMKEKGDIPEGYSVSREKKERFSLILESASTNQTSMYLCASTVDRGEKLFFGSGTQLSVL.

With respect to this clone: This CDR3 is also generated by other DNA sequences in the sample. V is TRBV28 and J is TRBJ1-2; no clear D. Germline V gives CDR1 MDHEN, CDR2 SYDVKM. This CDR3 is 13 amino acids long. V lost 2 bases and J lost 2, with 6 bases in between. In nucleotides, the CDR3 is TGTGCCAGCAGTTTAAGCGCAAACTATGGCTACACCTTC. Translating it yields CASSLSANYGYTF.

In this sample, this clone turned up a few times. This chain uses TRBV9 with TRBJ2-7, with D maybe TRBD2 (6 bases). Germline CDR1 and CDR2: SGDLS and YYNGEE. CDR3 length: 15 residues. V was pared by 3 bases and J by 6 bases, with 19 bases between. The CDR3 sequence is CASSAGLGRFSEQYF. DNA for the CDR3: TGTGCCAGCAGCGCTGGATTAGGGAGGTTTTCCGAGCAGTACTTC.

A note on this clone: The sample has other DNA sequences that encode this CDR3 too. This chain connects TRBV30 to TRBJ2-7; unclear D gene. Germline V gene lookup returns CDR1 GTSNPN and CDR2 SVGIG (reference sequence). V was trimmed by 0 bases and J by 1 base, leaving 4 bases between them. The CDR3 has 12 amino acids. Written as DNA, the CDR3 is TGTGCCTGGAGTGTCACATCCTACGAGCAGTACTTC. Translation: CAWSVTSYEQYF.

This sequence joins TRBV6-5 and TRBJ2-7; D might be TRBD1 or TRBD2, each matching 5 bases. Trimming removed 4 bases from V and 2 bases from J, with 9 bases in between. The germline V gene has CDR1 MNHEY and CDR2 SVGAGI. This CDR3 comprises 13 residues. The CDR3: CASSSGTPYEQYF. The CDR3, as DNA: TGTGCCAGCAGTTCCGGGACCCCCTACGAGCAGTACTTC.

The V call is TRBV10-1, the J call TRBJ1-2, with TRBD1 identical over 7 bases. This CDR3 is built from 16 residues. CDR1 is WNHNN and CDR2 is SYGVQD in the germline V gene (reference sequence). The junction had 6 bases not matched to a gene; V was cut back by 0 bases and J by 2 bases. CDR3 sequence: CASSESGDSPNYGYTF. CDR3 DNA: TGCGCCAGCAGTGAGTCGGGGGACAGCCCAAACTATGGCTACACCTTC.

The chain is built from TRBV11-2 and TRBJ2-7; 7 bases line up with TRBD1. The CDR3 extends over 13 amino acids. Germline values: CDR1 SGHAT, CDR2 FQNNGV. V trimming: 1 base; J trimming: 5 bases; junction bases outside the gene matches: 2. The CDR3 bases are TGTGCCAGCAGCTTAGGGACAGGACACGAGCAGTACTTC. Translated, it gives CASSLGTGHEQYF. The complete variable domain, with remaining parts taken from reference TRBV11-2 and TRBJ2-7, reads EAGVAQSPRYKIIEKRQSVAFWCNPISGHATLYWYQQILGQGPKLLIQFQNNGVVDDSQLPKDRFSAERLKGVDSTLKIQPAKLEDSAVYLCASSLGTGHEQYFGPGTRLTVT.

The CDR3 bases are TGTGCCAGCTCAACACAGGGGAGTCCCACCGGGGAGCTGTTTTTT. As protein: CASSTQGSPTGELFF. The gene calls are TRBV19 and TRBJ2-2; 7 bases map to TRBD1. Germline-derived CDR1 and CDR2 are LNHDA and SQIVND (reference sequence). The CDR3 sequence is 15 residues long. V was clipped by 9 bases and J by 4 bases; unmatched bases: 11.

The rearrangement uses TRBV15 and TRBJ1-2; D is perhaps TRBD1 (6 bases). The CDR3 has 17 amino acids. V lost 0 bases and J 0 bases, leaving 14 bases between the germline ends. Per the germline V gene, CDR1 is LNHNV and CDR2 is YYDKDF (reference sequence). The CDR3 loop is CATSRERTVLANYGYTF. CDR3 DNA sequence: TGTGCCACCAGCAGAGAAAGGACAGTCTTAGCTAACTATGGCTACACCTTC.

The CDR3, as DNA: TGTGCCAGCAGTTTCCCGACTAGCGGGAGGGCCCCCGGGGAGCTGTTTTTT. This gives the protein CASSFPTSGRAPGELFF. The chain couples TRBV28 to TRBJ2-2, with 14 bases matching TRBD2. CDR1 is MDHEN and CDR2 is SYDVKM in the germline V gene. This CDR3 has 17 residues. Trimming removed 3 bases from V and 6 bases from J; junction bases left unmatched: 6.